The 28 T cell receptor beta chains below were found in one sample sequenced in a study of T cell changes during pregnancy in multiple sclerosis. Libraries were prepared by immunoSEQ multiplex PCR; TCRdb keeps only in-frame clonotypes and omits some of them. The data show fewer than 150,000 clones, with roughly 95% seen just once and about 0.42% held by the top ten. The sample was peripheral blood, taken after pregnancy. The receptors come from a female donor with multiple sclerosis, enrolled in a pregnancy study.

The V call is TRBV29-1, the J call TRBJ2-3; D gene uncertain. With 5 bases removed from V and 8 bases from J, the gap between germline ends came to 8 bases. The CDR3 length is 10 residues. Germline values: CDR1 SQVTM, CDR2 ANQGSEA. The CDR3 loop reads CSVFGATQYF. The CDR3 DNA is TGCAGCGTTTTTGGAGCTACGCAGTATTTT.

The chain recombines TRBV29-1 with TRBJ2-3; TRBD1 might be the D (6 bases). V dropped 7 bases and J dropped 0 bases, with 17 bases sitting between them. The CDR3 spans 15 residues. The germline V gene encodes CDR1 SQVTM and CDR2 ANQGSEA. In DNA form, the CDR3 reads TGCAGCGCCCCGCCCAGGGGCTCTAGCACAGATACGCAGTATTTT. Translated, it gives CSAPPRGSSTDTQYF.

This chain joins TRBV19 and TRBJ1-5; D perhaps matches TRBD1 (5 bases). CDR1 is LNHDA, CDR2 SQIVND, per germline (reference sequence). The CDR3 sequence is 15 residues long. Trimming pared 5 bases from V and 0 bases from J, leaving 11 bases between. CDR3 sequence reads: CASSLDTNSNQPQHF. CDR3 nucleotide sequence: TGTGCCAGTAGTCTGGACACAAATAGCAATCAGCCCCAGCATTTT. Full variable domain (rest looked up from reference TRBV19 and TRBJ1-5): DGGITQSPKYLFRKEGQNVTLSCEQNLNHDAMYWYRQDPGQGLRLIYYSQIVNDFQKGDIAEGYSVSREKKESFPLTVTSAQKNPTAFYLCASSLDTNSNQPQHFGDGTRLSIL.

The chain is built from TRBV4-1 and TRBJ2-7, with TRBD1 identical over 8 bases. The CDR3 runs to 15 residues. Germline lookup yields CDR1 MGHRA and CDR2 YSYEKL. The trim removed 1 base at V and 2 bases at J, leaving 4 bases unmatched. The DNA of the CDR3 is TGCGCCAGCAGCCAAGGACAGGGGTTCGCCTACGAGCAGTACTTC. This codes for CASSQGQGFAYEQYF.

The genes are TRBV28 and TRBJ1-1; TRBD1 matches 8 bases. The V gene end was trimmed by 4 bases and the J gene end by 5 bases; junction bases not matched to a gene: 3. There are 13 residues in the CDR3. Germline CDR1 reads MDHEN; CDR2 reads SYDVKM. CDR3: CASSWDRRTEAFF. The CDR3 region has the DNA TGTGCCAGCAGTTGGGACAGGAGGACTGAAGCTTTCTTT. Filled out from reference TRBV28 and TRBJ1-1, the complete variable domain reads DVKVTQSSRYLVKRTGEKVFLECVQDMDHENMFWYRQDPGLGLRLIYFSYDVKMKEKGDIPEGYSVSREKKERFSLILESASTNQTSMYLCASSWDRRTEAFFGQGTRLTVV.

This clone was seen a handful of times. This chain joins TRBV29-1 and TRBJ1-1, with 9 nucleotides matching TRBD1. The V gene's germline CDR1 is SQVTM and CDR2 ANQGSEA. After removal of 7 bases from V and 4 bases from J, the junction contained 4 bases not matched to a gene. The CDR3 runs to 12 residues. In DNA form, the CDR3 reads TGCAGCGGTTGGGACAGGGTCACTGAAGCTTTCTTT. Residues: CSGWDRVTEAFF.

The chain links TRBV19 to TRBJ1-5, with 11 bases that match TRBD1. Trimming removed 2 bases from V and 4 bases from J; junction bases left unmatched: 7. The germline CDR1 and CDR2 sequences are LNHDA and SQIVND (reference sequence). CDR3 size: 17 residues. The CDR3: CASSISGGTGGNQPQHF. As DNA, the CDR3 is TGTGCCAGTAGTATATCGGGCGGGACAGGGGGGAATCAGCCCCAGCATTTT.

The chain couples TRBV7-2 to TRBJ2-5; 9 positions agree with TRBD1. Trimming took 5 bases from V and 4 from J; bases not matched to a gene: 5. The CDR3 has 14 residues. Germline CDR1 SGHTA, CDR2 FQGNSA. CDR3 in amino acids: CASSPGQGGETQYF. CDR3 nucleotide sequence: TGTGCCAGCAGCCCGGGACAGGGAGGAGAGACCCAGTACTTC. Together with reference TRBV7-2 and TRBJ2-5, the CDR3 gives the full variable domain: GAGVSQSPSNKVTEKGKDVELRCDPISGHTALYWYRQSLGQGLEFLIYFQGNSAPDKSGLPSDRFSAERTGGSVSTLTIQRTQQEDSAVYLCASSPGQGGETQYFGPGTRLLVL.

This clone was detected only once. V is TRBV5-4 and J is TRBJ2-7; 10 bases line up with TRBD2. CDR1 is SGHNT, CDR2 YYREEE, per germline (reference sequence). This CDR3 is built from 14 residues. V was clipped by 4 bases and J by 2 bases; unmatched bases: 3. This chain's CDR3 is CASSLAGVTYEQYF. CDR3 coding DNA: TGTGCCAGCAGCCTAGCGGGAGTGACCTACGAGCAGTACTTC.

The genes are TRBV5-1 and TRBJ2-3; the match to TRBD2 covers 10 bases. J gave up 1 base and V 4 bases, and 3 bases lay outside the gene matches. The CDR3 totals 15 residues. Per the germline V gene, CDR1 is SGHRS and CDR2 is YFSETQ. In nucleotides, the CDR3 is TGCGCCAGCAGCCATCTAGCGGGAGGCACAGATACGCAGTATTTT. It translates to CASSHLAGGTDTQYF.

This chain joins TRBV6-5 and TRBJ1-5, with a weak D call TRBD1 (5 bases). CDR1 MNHEY and CDR2 SVGAGI come from the germline V gene. The CDR3 length is 14 residues. Trimming stripped 2 bases from V and 7 bases from J, with 12 bases between. This CDR3 reads CASSYLGLFQPQHF. The CDR3 DNA reads TGTGCCAGCAGTTACCTGGGGCTCTTCCAGCCCCAGCATTTT.

The chain carries TRBV29-1 and TRBJ2-7, with 9 bases that match TRBD1. Unmatched junction bases numbered 11, after V lost 4 bases and J lost 4 bases. The CDR3 is made up of 15 amino acids. Germline V gives CDR1 SQVTM, CDR2 ANQGSEA. The CDR3 reads CSVVPGQGSLYEQYF. The CDR3 bases are TGCAGCGTTGTGCCGGGACAGGGTTCTTTATACGAGCAGTACTTC.

The V call is TRBV19, the J call TRBJ1-1, with 8 bases fitting TRBD1. The CDR3 consists of 13 residues. The J segment lost 4 bases and the V segment lost 4 bases, leaving 2 bases of the junction unmatched. The germline V gene encodes CDR1 LNHDA and CDR2 SQIVND (reference sequence). This CDR3 reads CASSTGTGTEAFF. DNA of the CDR3: TGTGCCAGTAGTACCGGGACAGGCACTGAAGCTTTCTTT.

The rearrangement uses TRBV6-5 and TRBJ2-7, with D possibly TRBD2 on 5 matching bases. This CDR3 has 12 residues. Germline assignment: CDR1 MNHEY and CDR2 SVGAGI. V lost 8 bases to trimming and J lost 3 bases, with 11 bases between them. DNA for the CDR3: TGTGCCAGCCGGGAACAAGTCTACGAGCAGTACTTC. Translating it yields CASREQVYEQYF.

The J gene is TRBJ2-4, the V gene TRBV7-8; perhaps TRBD2 as D (6 bases). CDR1 and CDR2 (germline): SGHVS, FQNEAQ. V lost 5 bases to trimming and J lost 6 bases, with 23 bases between them. The CDR3 has 17 amino acids. Here the CDR3 reads CASSLGDWAGRGNIQYF. The CDR3 nucleotides read TGTGCCAGCAGCCTAGGGGATTGGGCGGGGCGGGGAAACATTCAGTACTTC. Using reference TRBV7-8 and TRBJ2-4 for the parts outside the CDR3, the full variable domain is GAGVSQSPRYKVAKRGQDVALRCDPISGHVSLFWYQQALGQGPEFLTYFQNEAQLDKSGLPSDRFFAERPEGSVSTLKIQRTQQEDSAVYLCASSLGDWAGRGNIQYFGAGTRLSVL.

This chain connects TRBV30 to TRBJ2-7; TRBD1 matches 8 bases. This CDR3 has 14 residues. The germline V gene encodes CDR1 GTSNPN and CDR2 SVGIG (reference sequence). V lost 0 bases, J lost 3 bases, and 4 bases stayed unmatched. This CDR3 is CAWSVGQGGYEQYF. The CDR3 nucleotides read TGTGCCTGGAGTGTAGGACAGGGTGGCTACGAGCAGTACTTC.

This chain links TRBV7-9 with TRBJ1-4; tentative D call: TRBD1 (6 bases). In germline, CDR1 is SEHNR, CDR2 FQNEAQ (reference sequence). The CDR3 consists of 15 residues. V lost 1 base and J 7 bases, leaving 13 bases between the germline ends. The CDR3 region is CASSLGAGEVEKLFF. The CDR3 nucleotides are TGTGCCAGCAGCTTAGGGGCAGGGGAAGTTGAAAAACTGTTTTTT.

CDR3 DNA: TGTGCCAGCAGCAGGTACCTCTACGAGCAGTACTTC. Amino acid sequence: CASSRYLYEQYF. The chain uses TRBV2 and TRBJ2-7, with D unclear. The CDR3 runs to 12 residues. Germline V lookup: CDR1 SNHLY, CDR2 FYNNEI. Trimming shortened V by 6 bases and J by 3 bases, and 9 bases separated the two germline ends.

The genes are TRBV7-9 and TRBJ2-7; TRBD2 matches at 7 bases. CDR1 is SEHNR and CDR2 is FQNEAQ in the germline V gene (reference sequence). V was clipped by 5 bases and J by 6 bases; unmatched bases: 4. The CDR3 extends over 12 amino acids. The CDR3 nucleotides are TGTGCCAGCAGCCCACTAGCGAGCGAGCAGTACTTC. This sequence encodes CASSPLASEQYF.

V usage is TRBV18 and J usage is TRBJ2-3, with 7 bases fitting TRBD1. The germline V gene has CDR1 KGHSH and CDR2 LQKENI. This CDR3 contains 15 residues. With 2 bases clipped from V and 0 bases from J, the junction kept 2 bases outside the gene matches. DNA of the CDR3: TGTGCCAGCTCACCAAAACAGGGGAGCACAGATACGCAGTATTTT. As protein: CASSPKQGSTDTQYF.

The rearrangement links TRBV5-1 to TRBJ1-4, with 7 bases matching TRBD1. The CDR3 length is 15 residues. V dropped 2 bases and J dropped 6; count of bases not matched to a gene: 7. CDR1 is SGHRS, CDR2 YFSETQ, per germline. The CDR3 reads CASSFLTGSDEKLFF. The DNA of the CDR3 is TGCGCCAGCAGCTTTCTGACAGGGTCTGATGAAAAACTGTTTTTT.

This clone was counted once. J is TRBJ2-3 and V is TRBV19; D remains unclear. CDR1 LNHDA and CDR2 SQIVND come from the germline V gene (reference sequence). CDR3 size: 12 residues. Trimming stripped 8 bases from V and 3 bases from J, with 9 bases between. Here the CDR3 DNA reads TGTGCCAGTTCCATGCGTACAGATACGCAGTATTTT. Translating gives CASSMRTDTQYF.

This clone appeared a few times. This chain uses TRBV28 with TRBJ1-5; TRBD1 is a possible D gene (5 bases). The V end lost 3 bases, the J end lost 4 bases, and 19 bases lay between the germline ends. Germline V lookup: CDR1 MDHEN, CDR2 SYDVKM. The CDR3 runs to 17 residues. CDR3 DNA: TGTGCCAGCAGTTTCTTGCCAATCTGGACAAGTAATCAGCCCCAGCATTTT. Protein sequence: CASSFLPIWTSNQPQHF.

CDR3 DNA: TGTGCCAGCAGCCCTATCAACACTGAAGCTTTCTTT. It specifies CASSPINTEAFF. The J gene is TRBJ1-1, the V gene TRBV7-6, with no clear D. There are 12 residues in the CDR3. Trimming shortened V by 5 bases and J by 2 bases, and 6 bases separated the two germline ends. CDR1 and CDR2 from the germline V gene are SGHVS and FNYEAQ. Complete variable domain (other parts from reference TRBV7-6 and TRBJ1-1): GAGVSQSPRYKVTKRGQDVALRCDPISGHVSLYWYRQALGQGPEFLTYFNYEAQQDKSGLPNDRFSAERPEGSISTLTIQRTEQRDSAMYRCASSPINTEAFFGQGTRLTVV.

The chain employs TRBV15 and TRBJ1-3, with D possibly matching TRBD1 (6 bases). V was pared by 0 bases and J by 0 bases, with 18 bases between. CDR3 size: 19 residues. CDR1 and CDR2 from the germline V gene are LNHNV and YYDKDF (reference sequence). The CDR3 coding sequence is TGTGCCACCAGCAGAGACCCCCCGGGACAACCCCTCTCTGGAAACACCATATATTTT. Translating it yields CATSRDPPGQPLSGNTIYF. Based on the CDR3 plus reference TRBV15 and TRBJ1-3, the full variable domain is DAMVIQNPRYQVTQFGKPVTLSCSQTLNHNVMYWYQQKSSQAPKLLFHYYDKDFNNEADTPDNFQSRRPNTSFCFLDIRSPGLGDTAMYLCATSRDPPGQPLSGNTIYFGEGSWLTVV.

The rearrangement uses TRBV7-2 and TRBJ2-7, with D maybe TRBD2 (6 bases). The CDR3 has 14 amino acids. V lost 4 bases to trimming and J lost 2 bases, with 12 bases between them. Germline V gene lookup returns CDR1 SGHTA and CDR2 FQGNSA. CDR3 nucleotide sequence: TGTGCCAGCAGCTCCGGGACTTGGGCCTACGAGCAGTACTTC. Its translation is CASSSGTWAYEQYF.

Here the CDR3 reads CASRVPGQGYSNQPQHF. CDR3 nucleotide sequence: TGTGCCAGCAGAGTTCCGGGACAGGGGTATAGCAATCAGCCCCAGCATTTT. The chain employs TRBV2 and TRBJ1-5; TRBD1 agrees at 10 bases. The germline CDR1 and CDR2 sequences are SNHLY and FYNNEI. With V trimmed by 6 bases and J by 0 bases, 8 bases remained unmatched. This CDR3 is 17 amino acids long.

The chain carries TRBV28 and TRBJ2-1; 9 positions agree with TRBD2. Germline assignment: CDR1 MDHEN and CDR2 SYDVKM. The junction had 19 bases not matched to a gene; V was cut back by 4 bases and J by 9 bases. The CDR3 sequence is 18 residues long. The CDR3 protein is CASSSRWDSPSGVGEQFF. In DNA, the CDR3 is TGTGCCAGCAGTTCGAGATGGGACAGCCCTAGCGGGGTTGGTGAGCAGTTCTTC.